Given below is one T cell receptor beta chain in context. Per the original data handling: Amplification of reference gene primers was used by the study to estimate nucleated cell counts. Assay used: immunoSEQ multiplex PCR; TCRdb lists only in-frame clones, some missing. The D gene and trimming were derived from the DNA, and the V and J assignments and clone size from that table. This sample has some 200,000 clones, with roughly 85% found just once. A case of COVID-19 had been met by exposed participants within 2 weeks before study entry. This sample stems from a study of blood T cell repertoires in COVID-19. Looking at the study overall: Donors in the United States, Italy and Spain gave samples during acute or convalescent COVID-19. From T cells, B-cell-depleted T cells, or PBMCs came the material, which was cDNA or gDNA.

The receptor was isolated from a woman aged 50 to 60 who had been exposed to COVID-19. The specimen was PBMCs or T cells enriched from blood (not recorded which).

The CDR3 DNA reads TGTGCCAGCAGCTTTGACTTGCGCAATGAGCAGTTCTTC. Protein product: CASSFDLRNEQFF. This rearrangement joins TRBV5-4 to TRBJ2-1; no firm D call. Per the germline V gene, CDR1 is SGHNT and CDR2 is YYREEE (reference sequence). V was shortened by 2 bases and J by 6 bases, with 9 bases between the two germline ends. CDR3 length: 13 amino acids.